Listed below are T cell receptor beta chains from one sample, sequenced in a study of patients and donors after allogeneic stem cell transplantation. TCRdb analysed the RT-PCR reads with MiXCR anew, one entry per CDR3 protein. Among 150,000 to 200,000 distinct CDR3 sequences listed, 25% to 35% were seen once. The sequencing sample was made of blood, either unsorted or a sorted T cell fraction (not recorded which). These receptors were collected from a human donor who was either an allogeneic HSCT recipient or a stem cell or donor lymphocyte infusion donor (not recorded which). It is not recorded whose cells these are; they may come from a transplant donor. Both conserved end residues are part of each CDR3. The D gene is left open where the match is weak. Size values are once, few and many counts, or a class for expanded clones, and some rows have none.

abundance	v_gene	j_gene	len	d_gene	CDR3nt	CDR3aa
.	TRBV20-1	TRBJ2-7	13	.	TGCAGTGCTAGAGATCAGGGCCGCAACGAGCAGTACTTC	CSARDQGRNEQYF
.	TRBV5-1	TRBJ2-1	14	.	TGCGCCAGCAGCTTGGGCTCGAACAGGAATGAGCAGTTCTTC	CASSLGSNRNEQFF
.	TRBV6-2/TRBV6-3	TRBJ2-2	15	.	TGTGCCACGGAAGGACGGTACTTTCGAGCTGGGGAGCTGTTTTTT	CATEGRYFRAGELFF
.	TRBV10-3	TRBJ2-5	17	TRBD1	TGTGCCATCAGTTCTCCTCCTGGACAGGGGCCTATGGAGACCCAGTACTTC	CAISSPPGQGPMETQYF
.	TRBV4-1	TRBJ2-7	15	TRBD1	TGCGCCAGCAGCCAAGAAGGGACAGGGGGCTACAAGCAGTACTTC	CASSQEGTGGYKQYF
.	TRBV5-4	TRBJ2-7	16	TRBD2	TGTGCCAGCAGCCAAGGGACTACCGTTAGCTCCTACGAGCAGTACTTC	CASSQGTTVSSYEQYF
.	TRBV4-3	TRBJ2-3	16	TRBD2	TGCGCCAGCAGCCAAGCTCTAGCGGGAGGAGCAGATACGCAGTATTTT	CASSQALAGGADTQYF
.	TRBV29-1	TRBJ1-2	14	TRBD1	TGCAGCGTTGGGCCGGGACAGGGGTTAGTTGGCTACACCTTC	CSVGPGQGLVGYTF
few	TRBV3-1	TRBJ2-6	17	TRBD1	TGTGCCAGCAGCCAGGACAGGGGAAGCTCTGGGGCCAACGTCCTGACTTTC	CASSQDRGSSGANVLTF
few	TRBV12-3/TRBV12-4	TRBJ2-1	13	.	TGTGCCAGCACCCCGAGGTTCGACAATGAGCAGTTCTTC	CASTPRFDNEQFF
few	TRBV5-6	TRBJ2-1	15	.	TGTGCCAGCAGCCCGACAGAGAGCTCCTACAATGAGCAGTTCTTC	CASSPTESSYNEQFF
.	TRBV9	TRBJ2-2	18	.	TGTGCCAGCAGCGTAGAGGCACGGCCGAACAGGGACACCGGGGAGCTGTTTTTT	CASSVEARPNRDTGELFF
.	TRBV4-1	TRBJ2-4	13	.	TGCGCCAGCTGGGACCTTTTAGAAGGCATTCAGTACTTC	CASWDLLEGIQYF
many	TRBV27	TRBJ1-1	16	TRBD1	TGTGCCAGCAGCTCCTGGACAGGGCCAATGAACACTGAAGCTTTCTTT	CASSSWTGPMNTEAFF
.	TRBV12-3/TRBV12-4	TRBJ2-3	13	.	TGTGCCAGCAGTTCACCTGGCGGCCATACGCAGTATTTT	CASSSPGGHTQYF